The rows below give T cell receptor beta chains drawn from one sample of a study of blood T cells in healthy people across ages. Using its own MiXCR run on the 5' RACE reads, TCRdb lists one record per CDR3 protein. The data hold 1.8 million or so distinct CDR3 sequences, with more than 35% observed a single time. Input material: blood. These receptor sequences come from a human donor in good health. Each CDR3 is given with its conserved first and last residue. Fields, in order: V gene, D gene, J gene, clone size, CDR3 DNA, CDR3 protein. The D gene is left open where the match is weak. Clone size, where shown, is once, few, many, or a class for clones that have expanded.

V: TRBV6-2/TRBV6-3
D: -
J: TRBJ2-7
size: few
DNA: TGTGCCAGCAGCCCCTCCTTGAGAGCAACCTACGAGCAGTACTTC
CDR3: CASSPSLRATYEQYF

V: TRBV7-9
D: -
J: TRBJ1-1
size: -
DNA: TGTGCCAGCAGCCCCAGCTGGACTCGGAACACTGAAGCTTTCTTT
CDR3: CASSPSWTRNTEAFF

V: TRBV29-1
D: -
J: TRBJ2-5
size: many
DNA: TGCAGCGTTGTAGGTCTTCGAGAGACCCAGTACTTC
CDR3: CSVVGLRETQYF

V: TRBV4-1
D: -
J: TRBJ1-2
size: few
DNA: TGCGCCAGCAGCCAAGAGGTTGGGGGCGGTGGCTACACCTTC
CDR3: CASSQEVGGGGYTF

V: TRBV28
D: -
J: TRBJ2-5
size: -
DNA: TGTGCCAGCAGTGTTGTCTACGGACGGCTGATTCAAGAGACCCAGTACTTC
CDR3: CASSVVYGRLIQETQYF

V: TRBV20-1
D: TRBD1
J: TRBJ2-1
size: -
DNA: TGCAGTGCTAGAGCGGACAGGGGGCTCAATGAGCAGTTCTTC
CDR3: CSARADRGLNEQFF

V: TRBV29-1
D: -
J: TRBJ2-5
size: many
DNA: TGCAGCGTTCGTCGGGAGACCCAGTACTTC
CDR3: CSVRRETQYF

V: TRBV28
D: -
J: TRBJ1-2
size: -
DNA: TGTGCCAGCAGTTCCTGGTGGGGCTACACCTTC
CDR3: CASSSWWGYTF

V: TRBV2
D: -
J: TRBJ2-7
size: -
DNA: TGTGCCAGCAGTACAACGGGTCCCGCCTACGAGCAGTACTTC
CDR3: CASSTTGPAYEQYF

V: TRBV4-2
D: TRBD1
J: TRBJ1-6
size: -
DNA: TGTGCCAGCAGCTATACCGGACAGGGGGCTTCACCCCTCCACTTT
CDR3: CASSYTGQGASPLHF

V: TRBV5-1
D: -
J: TRBJ2-7
size: -
DNA: TGCGCCAGCAGACCTCCGGGACAAGAATACGAGCAGTACTTC
CDR3: CASRPPGQEYEQYF

V: TRBV12-3/TRBV12-4
D: -
J: TRBJ2-7
size: many
DNA: TGTGCCAGCAGTTTTAGCTCAAGGGAGCAGTACTTC
CDR3: CASSFSSREQYF

V: TRBV9
D: -
J: TRBJ2-6
size: few
DNA: TGTGCCAGCAGCCACAGCAGGGACTGGGGGGCCAACGTCCTGACTTTC
CDR3: CASSHSRDWGANVLTF

V: TRBV6-2/TRBV6-3
D: TRBD2
J: TRBJ2-1
size: few
DNA: TGTGCCAGCAGTTACTCTACAGCGGGGGGGCCTGATGAGCAGTTCTTC
CDR3: CASSYSTAGGPDEQFF

V: TRBV9
D: -
J: TRBJ1-2
size: -
DNA: TGTGCCAGCAGCGTAGCGAACGGGGACGGCCACACCTTC
CDR3: CASSVANGDGHTF

V: TRBV29-1
D: TRBD1
J: TRBJ1-1
size: -
DNA: TGCAGCGTTGGCCCAGGGGGGTCGTTGGCTTTCTTT
CDR3: CSVGPGGSLAFF

V: TRBV29-1
D: -
J: TRBJ2-3
size: -
DNA: TGCAGCGTTCACTTCACAGATACGCGGTATTTT
CDR3: CSVHFTDTRYF

V: TRBV5-5
D: TRBD1
J: TRBJ2-7
size: few
DNA: TGTGCCAGCAGACGAGGACAGGTCTACGAGCAGTACTTC
CDR3: CASRRGQVYEQYF

V: TRBV11-2
D: TRBD2
J: TRBJ2-1
size: -
DNA: TGTGCCAGCAGCTTAGGGGGACTAGCTAAGGGCAATGAGCAGTTCTTC
CDR3: CASSLGGLAKGNEQFF

V: TRBV4-2
D: -
J: TRBJ1-5
size: -
DNA: TGTGCCAGCAGCCAAATACAGGCTAGCAATCAGCCCCAGCATTTT
CDR3: CASSQIQASNQPQHF

V: TRBV5-1
D: -
J: TRBJ2-5
size: -
DNA: TGCGCCAGCAGCGGGGACGTTCAAGAGACCCAGTACTTC
CDR3: CASSGDVQETQYF

V: TRBV20-1
D: TRBD1
J: TRBJ2-3
size: -
DNA: TGCAGTGCTAGAGAACCTAACAGGGGGCCACGCACAGATACGCAGTATTTT
CDR3: CSAREPNRGPRTDTQYF

V: TRBV12-3/TRBV12-4
D: TRBD1
J: TRBJ1-1
size: few
DNA: TGTGCCAGCACCGGGACAGGGTGGGGCACTGAAGCTTTCTTT
CDR3: CASTGTGWGTEAFF

V: TRBV6-2/TRBV6-3
D: -
J: TRBJ2-1
size: -
DNA: TGTGCCAGCAGCCCGCTAAGGGGGGGCCTCGGTGAGCAGTTCTTC
CDR3: CASSPLRGGLGEQFF

V: TRBV27
D: -
J: TRBJ2-7
size: -
DNA: TGTGCCAGCCGGGGGACGGGTTCCCACGAGCAGTACTTC
CDR3: CASRGTGSHEQYF

V: TRBV12-3/TRBV12-4
D: -
J: TRBJ2-5
size: -
DNA: TGTGCCTGCAGAATGACAGACCAAGAGACCCAGTACTTC
CDR3: CACRMTDQETQYF

V: TRBV27
D: -
J: TRBJ2-3
size: -
DNA: TGTGCCAGCAGTTTATACCGGATCACAGATGCGCAGTATTTT
CDR3: CASSLYRITDAQYF

V: TRBV29-1
D: -
J: TRBJ2-5
size: few
DNA: TGCAGCGTGGGGGGTCCGGGGGCGAAAGAGACCCAGTACTTC
CDR3: CSVGGPGAKETQYF

V: TRBV6-2/TRBV6-3
D: TRBD1
J: TRBJ1-1
size: -
DNA: TGTGCCAGCAGTTTCGACGGGACAGCGAACACTGAAGCTTTCTTT
CDR3: CASSFDGTANTEAFF

V: TRBV7-6
D: -
J: TRBJ1-2
size: few
DNA: TGTGCCAGCAGCTTCGTGGGTAGTGGCTACACCTTC
CDR3: CASSFVGSGYTF

V: TRBV29-1
D: TRBD1
J: TRBJ2-6
size: few
DNA: TGCAGCGTTGAAGATCTCCCGCAGGGGGCGGGGGCCAACGTCCTGACTTTC
CDR3: CSVEDLPQGAGANVLTF

V: TRBV3-1
D: -
J: TRBJ1-2
size: -
DNA: TGTGCCAGCAGCCAAGATGGGGCGGACTATGGCTACACCTTC
CDR3: CASSQDGADYGYTF

V: TRBV4-1
D: -
J: TRBJ2-7
size: -
DNA: TGCGCCAGCAGCCAAGAATTCCAGTTCCCCTACGAGCAGTACTTC
CDR3: CASSQEFQFPYEQYF

V: TRBV3-1
D: -
J: TRBJ2-3
size: few
DNA: TGTGCCAGCAGCCAAGCAAGACACGGGCAGTATTTT
CDR3: CASSQARHGQYF

V: TRBV5-8
D: -
J: TRBJ1-2
size: many
DNA: TGTGCCAGCAGCTTGGCAGAGTATGGCTACACCTTC
CDR3: CASSLAEYGYTF

V: TRBV15
D: TRBD2
J: TRBJ2-5
size: -
DNA: TGTGCCACCAGCAGACGCCTAGCGGGCCCCCAAGAGACCCAGTACTTC
CDR3: CATSRRLAGPQETQYF

V: TRBV7-2
D: TRBD2
J: TRBJ2-3
size: once
DNA: TGTGCCAGCAGCCAGAGGGTAGCGGGGGTTAGCACAGATACGCAGTATTTT
CDR3: CASSQRVAGVSTDTQYF